One and the same sample provided the 27 T cell receptor beta chains below, sequenced in a study of shared clonotypes between healthy human individuals. Generated by immunoSEQ multiplex PCR, the TCRdb table keeps only in-frame clones and is missing some. The repertoire holds roughly 2.4 million clones, with approximately 96% as singletons. The specimen sequenced was naive CD4+ T cells sorted from blood. The subset is: CD45RA+ positively selected. Source of these receptors: a young man in good health.

The chain carries TRBV5-1 and TRBJ2-7; 11 positions match TRBD2. CDR1 and CDR2 from the germline V gene are SGHRS and YFSETQ. Trimming took 5 bases from V and 5 from J; bases not matched to a gene: 3. The CDR3 totals 13 residues. CDR3 DNA: TGCGCCAGCAGTAGCGGGGGGGCCCACGAGCAGTACTTC. Amino acids: CASSSGGAHEQYF.

This chain links TRBV2 with TRBJ1-4, with D tentatively TRBD1 (5 bases). Germline V gene lookup returns CDR1 SNHLY and CDR2 FYNNEI. Trimming pared 5 bases from V and 8 bases from J, leaving 12 bases between. CDR3 length: 13 residues. The CDR3 coding sequence is TGTGCCAGCAGTACATGGGACGGAGAAAAACTGTTTTTT. Amino acids: CASSTWDGEKLFF.

The CDR3 loop is CASSLDGVELFF. The CDR3 DNA follows: TGTGCCAGCAGCTTGGACGGAGTGGAGCTGTTTTTT. The chain couples TRBV7-2 to TRBJ2-2; no reliable D call. The length of the CDR3 is 12 residues. Trimming took off 3 bases at V and 10 bases at J, with 9 bases between the two ends. Per the germline V gene, CDR1 is SGHTA and CDR2 is FQGNSA.

There are a few counts of this clone. The chain is built from TRBV10-3 and TRBJ1-5, with D unresolved. Deletions cut 7 bases from V and 3 bases from J, with 13 bases between. Germline V CDR1 and CDR2: ENHRY, SYGVKD. This CDR3 spans 14 amino acids. The DNA of the CDR3 is TGTGCCATCAACTCTGGCAGCCTCAATCAGCCCCAGCATTTT. It translates to CAINSGSLNQPQHF.

As for this clone: Other DNA sequences in the sample encode the same CDR3. This sequence joins TRBV5-1 and TRBJ2-3, with 8 nucleotides matching TRBD1. With 4 bases clipped from V and 3 bases from J, the junction kept 4 bases outside the gene matches. Germline V gene lookup returns CDR1 SGHRS and CDR2 YFSETQ. This CDR3 comprises 14 residues. The CDR3 sequence: CASSSRTGTDTQYF. CDR3 nucleotide sequence: TGCGCCAGCAGCAGCCGGACAGGGACAGATACGCAGTATTTT.

The chain combines TRBV5-1 with TRBJ2-5; the match to TRBD1 covers 7 bases. The CDR3 has 14 amino acids. J was trimmed by 5 bases and V by 6 bases; bases with no gene match: 10. Germline V lookup: CDR1 SGHRS, CDR2 YFSETQ. CDR3: CASKGEQGFETQYF. For the CDR3, the DNA is TGCGCCAGCAAGGGGGAACAGGGGTTTGAGACCCAGTACTTC.

Of note for this clone: The junction and the germline gene differ at one end; a read error may be behind it. The CDR3 spells CASNLAGGYGYTF. The CDR3, as DNA: TGTGCCAGCAACTTAGCGGGAGGCTATGGCTACACCTTC. The gene calls are TRBV7-8 and TRBJ1-2; D uncertain. Germline CDR1 SGHVS, CDR2 FQNEAQ. The CDR3 length is 13 residues.

This clone has only one observation. The chain is built from TRBV30 and TRBJ2-4; D not certain. With 1 base removed from V and 6 bases from J, the gap between germline ends came to 7 bases. Germline loops: CDR1 GTSNPN, CDR2 SVGIG (reference sequence). CDR3 length: 12 residues. The CDR3 nucleotides are TGTGCCTGGAGTGCCTCCTCAAACATTCAGTACTTC. Protein product: CAWSASSNIQYF.

This chain links TRBV18 with TRBJ1-2; D not resolved. CDR1 is KGHSH, CDR2 LQKENI, per germline. The V end was cut by 3 bases, the J end by 2 bases, with 25 bases between. This CDR3 comprises 19 residues. CDR3 sequence (DNA): TGTGCCAGCTCACCGGGCTCCGCCCCATCGGAGAGACCCAACTATGGCTACACCTTC. Translating it yields CASSPGSAPSERPNYGYTF. Supplemented by reference TRBV18 and TRBJ1-2, the full variable domain reads NAGVMQNPRHLVRRRGQEARLRCSPMKGHSHVYWYRQLPEEGLKFMVYLQKENIIDESGMPKERFSAEFPKEGPSILRIQQVVRGDSAAYFCASSPGSAPSERPNYGYTFGSGTRLTVV.

As regards this clone: In the same sample, other DNA sequences code for this CDR3. This rearrangement joins TRBV5-1 to TRBJ1-1; D unresolved. This CDR3 is built from 13 residues. V lost 0 bases to trimming and J lost 1 base, with 4 bases between them. CDR1 is SGHRS, CDR2 YFSETQ, per germline. The CDR3 DNA follows: TGCGCCAGCAGCTTGGCCGCGAACACTGAAGCTTTCTTT. This codes for CASSLAANTEAFF.

V is TRBV5-4 and J is TRBJ2-7, with 7 nucleotides matching TRBD1. The CDR3 totals 15 residues. From germline, CDR1 is SGHNT and CDR2 YYREEE (reference sequence). V was clipped by 2 bases and J by 2 bases; unmatched bases: 7. CDR3 in amino acids: CASSFKTGLTYEQYF. The CDR3 nucleotides read TGTGCCAGCAGCTTCAAGACAGGGCTGACCTACGAGCAGTACTTC.

J is TRBJ2-1 and V is TRBV27; 8 nucleotides line up with TRBD2. V lost 8 bases, J lost 7 bases, and 13 bases stayed unmatched. The CDR3 extends over 15 amino acids. Germline loops: CDR1 MNHEY, CDR2 SMNVEV (reference sequence). The CDR3 coding sequence is TGTGCCAGCTCTACCATCGGGGGGGGGCGAAATGAGCAGTTCTTC. Its protein product is CASSTIGGGRNEQFF.

The chain uses TRBV5-4 and TRBJ2-5; the D is unclear. This CDR3 is built from 14 residues. The germline V gene has CDR1 SGHNT and CDR2 YYREEE (reference sequence). V lost 0 bases and J lost 5, with 11 bases in between. In DNA, the CDR3 is TGTGCCAGCAGCTTGGTGGGCAGGTGGGAGACCCAGTACTTC. It is translated as CASSLVGRWETQYF.

This rearrangement joins TRBV6-5 to TRBJ1-6, with a possible D match to TRBD1 (5 bases). The germline V gene has CDR1 MNHEY and CDR2 SVGAGI. V was pared by 9 bases and J by 9 bases, with 15 bases between. This CDR3 region has 13 residues. CDR3 coding DNA: TGTGCCAGTTGGGGGTTCCCGGGTTCACCCCTCCACTTT. Residues: CASWGFPGSPLHF.

The chain joins TRBV7-2 to TRBJ1-2, with D hard to call. Deletions cut 3 bases from V and 4 bases from J, with 12 bases between. This CDR3 region has 14 residues. Germline V lookup: CDR1 SGHTA, CDR2 FQGNSA. The CDR3 reads CASSLGDGPYGYTF. Here the CDR3 DNA reads TGTGCCAGCAGCTTGGGAGACGGCCCCTATGGCTACACCTTC.

The chain combines TRBV7-2 with TRBJ1-2; D gene ambiguous. V gave up 5 bases and J gave up 8 bases, with 18 bases separating them. The CDR3 sequence is 14 residues long. The germline V gene has CDR1 SGHTA and CDR2 FQGNSA. CDR3 sequence (DNA): TGTGCCAGCAGCCCAAGTGTGGGCGCGGAAGGCTACACCTTC. This translates into CASSPSVGAEGYTF.

CDR3 region: CASSELTVYNSPLHF. The CDR3 region has the DNA TGTGCCAGCAGTGAATTGACGGTTTATAATTCACCCCTCCACTTT. The chain employs TRBV2 and TRBJ1-6; D ambiguous. Between the trimmed V and J ends, which lost 2 bases and 4 bases, there was a span of 9 bases. The CDR3 totals 15 residues. The germline V gene has CDR1 SNHLY and CDR2 FYNNEI.

This chain links TRBV30 with TRBJ2-7; D may match TRBD1 or TRBD2 (6 bases each). CDR3 length: 15 amino acids. Germline values: CDR1 GTSNPN, CDR2 SVGIG (reference sequence). Trimming left V 0 bases short and J 5 bases short, with 17 bases between. CDR3 in DNA: TGTGCCTGGAGTGTACGGAGGGGCAGGGGCCACGAGCAGTACTTC. This codes for CAWSVRRGRGHEQYF.

A single count supports this clone. The CDR3 nucleotides read TGTGCCATCAGTGAGTCGACGAATGAGCAGTTCTTC. Its translation: CAISESTNEQFF. The V call is TRBV10-3, the J call TRBJ2-1; D gene uncertain. This CDR3 comprises 12 residues. Germline V gene data show CDR1 as ENHRY and CDR2 as SYGVKD. V was shortened by 0 bases and J by 7 bases, with 4 bases between the two germline ends.

The genes are TRBV29-1 and TRBJ1-2; 9 nucleotides match TRBD1. The CDR3 extends over 13 amino acids. CDR1 is SQVTM and CDR2 is ANQGSEA in the germline V gene. The trim removed 6 bases at V and 6 bases at J, leaving 8 bases unmatched. DNA of the CDR3: TGCAGCGTCCGCGGGACAGGGATCGATGGCTACACCTTC. Translated: CSVRGTGIDGYTF.

The chain employs TRBV18 and TRBJ1-5; D remains ambiguous. The CDR3 is 18 residues long. V was shortened by 5 bases and J by 1 base, with 21 bases between the two germline ends. Germline V gene data show CDR1 as KGHSH and CDR2 as LQKENI. CDR3 sequence: CASSFRIASQRSNQPQHF. The CDR3, as DNA: TGTGCCAGCTCATTTCGGATCGCCTCTCAGCGGAGCAATCAGCCCCAGCATTTT.

V and J are TRBV6-1 and TRBJ2-7, with TRBD2 identical over 7 bases. With V trimmed by 6 bases and J by 6 bases, 11 bases remained unmatched. Germline loops: CDR1 MNHNS, CDR2 SASEGT. This CDR3 comprises 14 residues. The CDR3: CASSQQAGWGEQYF. The CDR3 DNA follows: TGTGCCAGCAGCCAGCAAGCGGGATGGGGCGAGCAGTACTTC.

Regarding this clone: The same CDR3 arises from other DNA sequences in this sample as well. The chain couples TRBV5-1 to TRBJ2-7; 10 nucleotides agree with TRBD2. Trimming took 1 base from V and 4 from J; bases not matched to a gene: 5. CDR1 and CDR2 (germline): SGHRS, YFSETQ. The CDR3 consists of 15 residues. In nucleotides, the CDR3 is TGCGCCAGCAGCTTGCGGACTAGCGGAGGTTACGAGCAGTACTTC. This encodes CASSLRTSGGYEQYF.

The chain has TRBV4-3 and TRBJ2-7; D is uncertain. The CDR3 contains 14 residues. CDR1 is LGHNA and CDR2 is YSLEER in the germline V gene. Between the trimmed V and J ends, which lost 0 bases and 11 bases, there was a span of 17 bases. CDR3 sequence reads: CASSQDDVLGLEYF. CDR3 nucleotide sequence: TGCGCCAGCAGCCAAGATGACGTCCTGGGTTTGGAGTACTTC.

As concerns this clone: Other nucleotide sequences in the sample specify the same CDR3. This chain uses TRBV5-1 with TRBJ2-3, with unresolved D. The CDR3 totals 12 residues. Germline V CDR1 and CDR2: SGHRS, YFSETQ. V gave up 1 base and J gave up 5 bases, with 5 bases separating them. The CDR3 spells CASSLRGDTQYF. CDR3 in DNA: TGCGCCAGCAGCTTGAGAGGAGATACGCAGTATTTT.

As to this clone: Different DNA sequences within this sample yield the same CDR3. The V gene is TRBV6-5, the J gene TRBJ1-2; D remains ambiguous. Germline V gene data show CDR1 as MNHEY and CDR2 as SVGAGI. Trimming took 6 bases from V and 0 from J, leaving 5 bases between them. The CDR3 totals 12 residues. The CDR3 sequence is CASRRSNYGYTF. Here the CDR3 DNA reads TGTGCCAGCAGGCGGTCTAACTATGGCTACACCTTC.

The chain recombines TRBV18 with TRBJ1-1; no reliable D call. With 2 bases removed from V and 6 bases from J, the gap between germline ends came to 10 bases. The CDR3 length is 13 residues. The V gene's germline CDR1 is KGHSH and CDR2 LQKENI. CDR3 bases: TGTGCCAGCTCACCATTGGAGCTAGCTGAAGCTTTCTTT. Translated: CASSPLELAEAFF.